The 20 T cell receptor beta chains below all came from one sample that was sequenced in a study of CD8 T cells in ankylosing spondylitis. From the 5' RACE reads, TCRdb called clonotypes with MiXCR, one entry per CDR3 protein. The table shows 85,000 to 100,000 distinct CDR3 sequences, with roughly 8.7% occurring only once. Source material: blood, either unsorted or a sorted T cell fraction (not recorded which). These receptors originate from a male donor with ankylosing spondylitis or in good health (not recorded which).

This clonotype has a count of ten or more. The chain has TRBV19 and TRBJ2-1, with D uncertain. Germline lookup yields CDR1 LNHDA and CDR2 SQIVND (reference sequence). Trimming took off 4 bases at V and 9 bases at J, with 10 bases between the two ends. The CDR3 is made up of 12 amino acids. The CDR3 bases are TGTGCCAGTAGTACCCCGGTTGGTGAGCAGTTCTTC. Protein: CASSTPVGEQFF.

On this clonotype: A single base separates this from a much larger clone, so it may be a read error. The DNA of the CDR3 is TGCACCAGCAGCCTATCTGGGACGAACACTGAAGCTTTCTTT. Its protein product is CTSSLSGTNTEAFF. The rearrangement joins TRBV4-3 to TRBJ1-1, with D perhaps TRBD1 (5 bases). The CDR3 is 14 residues long. Germline V CDR1 and CDR2: LGHNA, YSLEER.

This clonotype was recorded many times. This chain uses TRBV9 with TRBJ2-1; 8 nucleotides agree with TRBD2. The ends lost 3 bases at V and 9 bases at J; junction bases unmatched: 11. Germline CDR1 SGDLS, CDR2 YYNGEE. This CDR3 comprises 15 residues. The CDR3 coding sequence is TGTGCCAGCAGCGATACTAGCGGTATCGGATCTGAGCAGTTCTTC. As protein: CASSDTSGIGSEQFF.

The CDR3 loop reads CASSPPSAQEKLFF. Written as DNA, the CDR3 is TGTGCCAGCTCACCACCCAGCGCGCAGGAAAAACTGTTTTTT. This sequence joins TRBV18 and TRBJ1-4; no clear D gene. The CDR3 is made up of 14 amino acids. Germline V gene lookup returns CDR1 KGHSH and CDR2 LQKENI. The V and J ends lost 0 bases and 8 bases respectively, with 10 bases between them.

This clonotype was seen a handful of times. The chain combines TRBV4-1 with TRBJ2-7, with D perhaps matching TRBD1 (5 bases). This CDR3 has 14 residues. V lost 4 bases, J lost 3 bases, and 13 bases lay in between. Germline CDR1 is MGHRA and CDR2 is YSYEKL. For the CDR3, the DNA is TGCGCCAGCAGCCGACGGACACGCAGCTACGAGCAGTACTTC. Translating gives CASSRRTRSYEQYF.

This clonotype was found many times. CDR3 protein: CASSRHTGAPAKNIQYF. The CDR3 bases are TGTGCCAGCAGCCGCCACACAGGGGCCCCGGCCAAAAACATTCAGTACTTC. The J gene is TRBJ2-4, the V gene TRBV3-1; TRBD1 matches at 7 bases. The CDR3 extends over 17 amino acids. The junction had 10 bases not matched to a gene; V was cut back by 4 bases and J by 1 base. Per the germline V gene, CDR1 is LGHDT and CDR2 is YNNKEL (reference sequence).

In its sample, this clonotype was seen many times. The V gene is TRBV6-2 or TRBV6-3, the J gene TRBJ1-5; unclear D gene. CDR3 length: 15 amino acids. V was clipped by 4 bases and J by 7 bases, with 17 bases between them. CDR1 is MNHEY and CDR2 is SVGEGT in the germline V gene. The CDR3, as DNA: TGTGCCAGCAGTTCCCAGGAGAGAAGCGGGCAGCCCCAGCATTTT. Its protein is CASSSQERSGQPQHF.

This clonotype showed up many times. This rearrangement joins TRBV7-2 to TRBJ2-5; D not resolved. The CDR3 contains 13 residues. The ends were cut back, 3 bases at V and 3 bases at J, with 8 bases in the middle. Germline CDR1 is SGHTA and CDR2 is FQGNSA. This chain's CDR3 is CASSFSREETQYF. DNA for the CDR3: TGTGCCAGCAGCTTCTCACGAGAAGAGACCCAGTACTTC. The variable domain in full, with the rest retrieved from reference TRBV7-2 and TRBJ2-5, is GAGVSQSPSNKVTEKGKDVELRCDPISGHTALYWYRQSLGQGLEFLIYFQGNSAPDKSGLPSDRFSAERTGGSVSTLTIQRTQQEDSAVYLCASSFSREETQYFGPGTRLLVL.

There are many counts of this clonotype. The chain recombines TRBV7-3 with TRBJ2-2, with D perhaps matching TRBD1 (5 bases). Germline lookup yields CDR1 SGHTA and CDR2 FQGTGA. This CDR3 has 16 residues. Trimming removed 0 bases at V and 0 bases at J, with 8 bases between. DNA of the CDR3: TGTGCCAGCAGCTTAACAGGGGCGGCGAACACCGGGGAGCTGTTTTTT. Translating it yields CASSLTGAANTGELFF.

This clonotype was seen repeatedly, ten times or more. The V gene is TRBV20-1, the J gene TRBJ2-7, with 9 bases aligning to TRBD1. Looked up from germline, CDR1 is DFQATT and CDR2 is SNEGSKA (reference sequence). The junction had 7 bases not matched to a gene; V was cut back by 5 bases and J by 5 bases. The CDR3 totals 13 residues. CDR3 protein: CSASRTGANEQYF. The CDR3 nucleotides are TGCAGTGCTTCTCGGACAGGGGCCAACGAGCAGTACTTC.

This clonotype was detected many times. This rearrangement joins TRBV7-2 to TRBJ1-2; D remains ambiguous. Germline V gene sequence: CDR1 SGHTA, CDR2 FQGNSA. V lost 5 bases and J 8 bases, leaving 15 bases between the germline ends. The CDR3 has 13 residues. This CDR3 is CASSAQLSEGYTF. The CDR3 DNA follows: TGTGCCAGCAGCGCCCAACTGAGCGAAGGCTACACCTTC.

The chain links TRBV7-2 to TRBJ2-7; 8 nucleotides match TRBD1. From germline, CDR1 is SGHTA and CDR2 FQGNSA. This CDR3 has 15 residues. J lost 2 bases, V lost 11 bases, and 14 bases had no gene match. The CDR3 coding sequence is TGTGCCTCCCAAAGGGACAGGTCGAACGCCTACGAGCAGTACTTC. It yields the protein CASQRDRSNAYEQYF.

This clonotype was detected many times. The chain recombines TRBV5-1 with TRBJ1-1; the D gene is possibly TRBD1 (6 bases). The V end was cut by 5 bases, the J end by 3 bases, with 8 bases between. This CDR3 contains 12 residues. CDR1 is SGHRS, CDR2 YFSETQ, per germline. In nucleotides, the CDR3 is TGCGCCAGCAGAAGGGGGGACACTGAAGCTTTCTTT. Translated, it gives CASRRGDTEAFF.

This clonotype was found many times. The chain couples TRBV7-8 to TRBJ2-1, with D perhaps given as TRBD1 or TRBD2 (6 bases each). There are 15 residues in the CDR3. Trimming stripped 0 bases from V and 6 bases from J, with 12 bases between. The germline V gene encodes CDR1 SGHVS and CDR2 FQNEAQ. DNA for the CDR3: TGTGCCAGCAGCTTAGCTCGACTAGGGGGCAATGAGCAGTTCTTC. Translated, it gives CASSLARLGGNEQFF.

There are many counts of this clonotype. The chain joins TRBV6-2 or TRBV6-3 to TRBJ2-2; D perhaps matches TRBD2 (6 bases). Germline assignment: CDR1 MNHEY and CDR2 SVGEGT. The CDR3 has 13 residues. V lost 7 bases and J 4 bases, leaving 10 bases between the germline ends. The CDR3 loop reads CASNRDFTGELFF. The CDR3 DNA sequence: TGTGCCAGCAATAGGGACTTCACCGGGGAGCTGTTTTTT.

This clonotype was picked up many times. This chain joins TRBV2 and TRBJ1-3; weak D call: TRBD1 (6 bases). CDR1 is SNHLY, CDR2 FYNNEI, per germline. V lost 6 bases and J 2 bases, leaving 11 bases between the germline ends. The CDR3 covers 14 residues. CDR3 nucleotides: TGTGCCAGCAGACCACAGGGTCCTGGAAACACCATATATTTT. It yields the protein CASRPQGPGNTIYF. Full variable domain (missing parts from reference TRBV2 and TRBJ1-3): EPEVTQTPSHQVTQMGQEVILRCVPISNHLYFYWYRQILGQKVEFLVSFYNNEISEKSEIFDDQFSVERPDGSNFTLKIRSTKLEDSAMYFCASRPQGPGNTIYFGEGSWLTVV.

This clonotype was observed many times. This sequence joins TRBV7-8 and TRBJ1-3; unclear D gene. The CDR3 is made up of 15 amino acids. Germline lookup yields CDR1 SGHVS and CDR2 FQNEAQ. V lost 4 bases, J lost 2 bases, and 12 bases lay in between. The CDR3 region is CASSSPKGPGNTIYF. CDR3 nucleotides: TGTGCCAGCAGCTCCCCTAAGGGTCCTGGAAACACCATATATTTT. The complete variable domain, with remaining parts taken from reference TRBV7-8 and TRBJ1-3, reads GAGVSQSPRYKVAKRGQDVALRCDPISGHVSLFWYQQALGQGPEFLTYFQNEAQLDKSGLPSDRFFAERPEGSVSTLKIQRTQQEDSAVYLCASSSPKGPGNTIYFGEGSWLTVV.

This clonotype came up many times. CDR3 residues: CSVDTSDYGNEQFF. For the CDR3, the DNA is TGCAGCGTTGACACTTCCGACTACGGCAATGAGCAGTTCTTC. The V call is TRBV29-1, the J call TRBJ2-1, with D possibly matching TRBD2 (5 bases). The CDR3 has 14 residues. The V gene's germline CDR1 is SQVTM and CDR2 ANQGSEA. The germline V and J ends were trimmed by 3 bases and 6 bases, with 15 bases remaining between them.

At least ten counts were recorded for this clonotype. The CDR3 is CASSFAGYGEAFF. The CDR3 DNA follows: TGTGCCAGCAGCTTCGCGGGGTACGGTGAAGCTTTCTTT. The chain recombines TRBV5-6 with TRBJ1-1; D remains ambiguous. V gave up 2 bases and J gave up 7 bases, with 12 bases separating them. The length of the CDR3 is 13 residues. The germline V gene has CDR1 SGHDT and CDR2 YYEEEE.

With respect to this clonotype: This may arise from a read error, as a much more abundant clone is one base away. V gene TRBV2 combines with J gene TRBJ1-4; the D gene is possibly TRBD1 (5 bases). CDR1 and CDR2 (germline): SNHLY, FYNNEI. The CDR3 sequence is 13 residues long. Here the CDR3 reads CTSVVPEGKKLFF. The CDR3 DNA reads TGTACCAGCGTTGTGCCTGAGGGGAAAAAACTGTTTTTT.